These 5 T cell receptor beta chains share one sample of origin, sequenced in a study of T cell responses to AZD1222 COVID-19 vaccine. Generated by immunoSEQ multiplex PCR, the TCRdb table keeps only in-frame clones and is missing some. The repertoire holds about 85,000 clones, with roughly nine tenths as singletons. The sequenced sample was peripheral blood, obtained on day 0 of AZD1222 vaccination. The receptors derive from an adult in good health.

V is TRBV30 and J is TRBJ2-5, with D possibly being TRBD2 (7 bases). Trimming took 8 bases from V and 7 from J, leaving 20 bases between them. CDR3 length equals 13 residues. Germline V CDR1 and CDR2: GTSNPN, SVGIG (reference sequence). The CDR3 sequence: CASTTSPQGTQYF. Written as DNA, the CDR3 is TGTGCCAGTACGACTAGCCCACAGGGGACCCAGTACTTC.

The J gene is TRBJ2-5, the V gene TRBV27, with 8 bases lining up with TRBD1. This CDR3 contains 15 residues. Germline CDR1 MNHEY, CDR2 SMNVEV (reference sequence). Germline trimming cut 7 bases from V and 5 bases from J; bases unmatched to any gene: 12. CDR3 nucleotide sequence: TGTGCCAGCACCTACTCAGGGGGCGAGAGGGAGACCCAGTACTTC. Encoded protein: CASTYSGGERETQYF.

The chain recombines TRBV12-2 with TRBJ1-5. TRBV12-2 is shown as a pseudogene. The CDR3 extends over 12 amino acids. In nucleotides, the CDR3 is TGTGCAAGTCTGGGGAGCAATCAGCCCCAGCATTTT. Translating it yields CASLGSNQPQHF.

CDR3 coding DNA: TGTGCCAGCAGAGGACAGGGGTACGAAGAGCAGTACTTC. Protein: CASRGQGYEEQYF. The chain joins TRBV25-1 to TRBJ2-7; 9 positions match TRBD1. Unmatched junction bases numbered 7, after V lost 6 bases and J lost 7 bases. Per germline, CDR1 MGHDK and CDR2 SYGVNS. The CDR3 loop spans 13 amino acids.

V is TRBV4-2 and J is TRBJ1-1, with D hard to call. Germline-derived CDR1 and CDR2 are LGHNA and YNFKEQ. Trimming pared 0 bases from V and 0 bases from J, leaving 11 bases between. There are 16 residues in the CDR3. The CDR3 DNA reads TGTGCCAGCAGCCAAGATCAAGGCATCATGAACACTGAAGCTTTCTTT. Translating gives CASSQDQGIMNTEAFF.